This T cell receptor (beta chain) was sequenced in a study of CD8+ T cells in alopecia areata. Extracted RNA was reverse transcribed into cDNA, the sequencing template. This table comes from immunoSEQ multiplex PCR, and its TCRdb copy is limited to in-frame clones, with some not included. The table records hundreds of thousands of clones, about 60% of them present only once. Overall study results and limits: Clonality in lesional scalp, especially alopecia totalis/universalis, exceeded that of normal scalp.

Per the germline V gene, CDR1 is MGHRA and CDR2 is YSYEKL. The germline V and J ends were trimmed by 2 bases and 10 bases, with 17 bases remaining between them. This CDR3 has 14 residues. Note on this clone: Its specificity is not known.

The gene calls are TRBV4-1 and TRBJ1-1; D remains ambiguous. This receptor was identified in a human donor with alopecia areata. The material was CD4+ T cells sorted from blood, obtained at week 0. CDR3 loop: CASSQLEPGRGAFF. The CDR3 nucleotides are TGCGCCAGCAGCCAACTTGAGCCGGGCCGCGGAGCTTTCTTT.